This passage covers 27 T cell receptor beta chains from one sample sequenced in a study of T cells in Graves' hyperthyroidism and ophthalmopathy. The CDR3 regions of TCR beta were amplified from RNA transcripts. During a first-round RT-PCR of the TCR CDR3, the HTBI primer set was used. TCRdb recomputed calls from the multiplex PCR reads with MiXCR, one row per CDR3 protein. This table holds hundreds of thousands of distinct CDR3 sequences, more than 15% found once. What was sequenced was blood. Receptors were obtained from a woman aged 18-29 years with Graves' hyperthyroidism that later progressed to Graves' ophthalmopathy.

The chain employs TRBV5-1 and TRBJ2-7; TRBD2 matches 7 bases. The V and J ends lost 5 bases and 3 bases, in that order; junction bases with no gene match: 11. Germline CDR1 and CDR2: SGHRS and YFSETQ. This CDR3 has 15 residues. For the CDR3, the DNA is TGCGCCAGCAGGAGTCAACTAGCGCATGACTACGAGCAGTACTTC. It is translated as CASRSQLAHDYEQYF. The entire variable domain, with the rest obtained from reference TRBV5-1 and TRBJ2-7, is as follows: KAGVTQTPRYLIKTRGQQVTLSCSPISGHRSVSWYQQTPGQGLQFLFEYFSETQRNKGNFPGRFSGRQFSNSRSEMNVSTLELGDSALYLCASRSQLAHDYEQYFGPGTRLTVT.

This clonotype was counted at least ten times. The CDR3 spells CSVEAYRDIDPLGYGYTF. CDR3 DNA: TGCAGCGTTGAAGCCTACCGGGACATCGATCCTTTGGGGTATGGCTACACCTTC. V usage is TRBV29-1 and J usage is TRBJ1-2; weak D call: TRBD1 (6 bases). Per the germline V gene, CDR1 is SQVTM and CDR2 is ANQGSEA. Trimming took 1 base from V and 5 from J, leaving 26 bases between them. The CDR3 totals 18 residues.

CDR3 in amino acids: CASSESNTGQYF. CDR3 DNA sequence: TGCGCCAGCAGTGAGTCGAACACTGGGCAGTACTTC. The chain joins TRBV10-1 to TRBJ2-7; D uncertain. Trimming left V 0 bases short and J 9 bases short, with 9 bases between. CDR1 is WNHNN and CDR2 is SYGVQD in the germline V gene (reference sequence). This CDR3 has 12 amino acids.

This clonotype was picked up many times. The CDR3 DNA reads as TGTGCCAGCAGCCCCCCTTCCGGGCCGAGGTTCGAGCAGTACTTC. Its translation is CASSPPSGPRFEQYF. This chain uses TRBV7-9 with TRBJ2-7, with no clear D. Trimming removed 5 bases at V and 6 bases at J, with 20 bases between. The CDR3 contains 15 residues. CDR1 is SEHNR, CDR2 FQNEAQ, per germline (reference sequence).

This clonotype has a count of ten or more. The V and J genes are TRBV3-1 and TRBJ2-7; D assignment may be TRBD1 or TRBD2 (6 bases each). The CDR3 runs 15 residues. Looked up from germline, CDR1 is LGHDT and CDR2 is YNNKEL (reference sequence). Trimming stripped 4 bases from V and 5 bases from J, with 18 bases between. The CDR3 loop reads CASSPDPGARDEQYF. In DNA, the CDR3 is TGTGCCAGCAGCCCAGACCCGGGGGCGAGGGACGAGCAGTACTTC.

This clonotype was observed at least ten times. The chain couples TRBV15 to TRBJ2-3; 9 bases agree with TRBD2. The CDR3 has 18 amino acids. V shed 2 bases and J 3 bases; nucleotides not matched to a gene: 12. Looked up from germline, CDR1 is LNHNV and CDR2 is YYDKDF (reference sequence). DNA of the CDR3: TGTGCCACCAGCAGATTTGGACCAGCGGGAGGAACGACAGATACGCAGTATTTT. Its protein is CATSRFGPAGGTTDTQYF.

The chain recombines TRBV4-2 with TRBJ2-1, with a tentative D call TRBD2 (6 bases). The V end was cut by 5 bases, the J end by 0 bases, with 14 bases between. CDR1 is LGHNA, CDR2 YNFKEQ, per germline. The CDR3 sequence is 16 residues long. DNA of the CDR3: TGTGCCAGCAGCGGAGGGACCGGGAGCTCCTACAATGAGCAGTTCTTC. This translates into CASSGGTGSSYNEQFF.

The table lists this clonotype with many counts. The V gene is TRBV27, the J gene TRBJ2-2; 12 bases are a match to TRBD2. The V gene end was trimmed by 5 bases and the J gene end by 3 bases; junction bases not matched to a gene: 7. The CDR3 has 17 amino acids. CDR1 is MNHEY, CDR2 SMNVEV, per germline (reference sequence). In DNA form, the CDR3 reads TGTGCCAGCAGTCCCGAACTAGCGGGAGGTTACACCGGGGAGCTGTTTTTT. Residues: CASSPELAGGYTGELFF.

This clonotype was picked up a small number of times. This chain links TRBV4-1 with TRBJ2-3; TRBD2 agrees at 13 bases. The V segment lost 1 base and the J segment 1 base; nucleotides outside the gene matches: 2. Germline V CDR1 and CDR2: MGHRA, YSYEKL. This CDR3 is built from 17 residues. CDR3 bases: TGCGCCAGCAGCCAAGGAACTAGCGGGAGGGGCACAGATACGCAGTATTTT. Translated, it gives CASSQGTSGRGTDTQYF.

About this clonotype itself: A much larger clone differs from this one at a single base, so this may be a read error. This rearrangement joins TRBV7-8 to TRBJ1-2; TRBD1 is a possible D gene (6 bases). This CDR3 has 14 residues. CDR1 and CDR2 from the germline V gene are SGHVS and FQNEAQ. V was cut by 0 bases and J by 4 bases, with 9 bases left in between. The CDR3 bases are TGTGCCAGCAGCTTAGCCGAACAGGGCTATGGCTACACCTTC. Encoded protein: CASSLAEQGYGYTF.

This chain connects TRBV20-1 to TRBJ2-3; 8 bases fit TRBD2. With 1 base clipped from V and 0 bases from J, the junction kept 3 bases outside the gene matches. CDR3 length: 15 amino acids. Germline CDR1 and CDR2: DFQATT and SNEGSKA (reference sequence). Written as DNA, the CDR3 is TGCAGTGCTAGAGTATCTAGCGGGAGCACAGATACGCAGTATTTT. Its protein is CSARVSSGSTDTQYF.

The chain links TRBV6-1 to TRBJ1-1; a weak D match, TRBD1 (6 bases). Germline-derived CDR1 and CDR2 are MNHNS and SASEGT. V shed 6 bases and J shed 1 base, with 15 bases lying between them. The CDR3 is 15 amino acids. DNA of the CDR3: TGTGCCAGCAGCTGGGAGGGGGGTCCGAACACTGAAGCTTTCTTT. It specifies CASSWEGGPNTEAFF.

This clonotype was seen many times. The chain carries TRBV28 and TRBJ2-7; 8 bases align to TRBD1. Trimming removed 7 bases from V and 1 base from J; junction bases left unmatched: 6. There are 14 residues in the CDR3. Germline values: CDR1 MDHEN, CDR2 SYDVKM. CDR3 loop: CASTTGGLSYEQYF. The CDR3 DNA reads as TGTGCCAGCACTACAGGGGGACTGTCCTACGAGCAGTACTTC.

In its sample, this clonotype was seen many times. CDR3 protein: CASSPYRASGDTQYF. CDR3 DNA sequence: TGTGCCAGCAGTCCCTACAGGGCTAGCGGAGATACGCAGTATTTT. This chain links TRBV28 with TRBJ2-3; possibly TRBD2 for D (7 bases). The CDR3 sequence is 15 residues long. Germline CDR1 reads MDHEN; CDR2 reads SYDVKM. The V end lost 5 bases, the J end lost 5 bases, and 17 bases lay between the germline ends.

This chain uses TRBV11-2 with TRBJ1-3; D is uncertain. Trimming removed 5 bases from V and 0 bases from J, with 23 bases in between. Germline V gene sequence: CDR1 SGHAT, CDR2 FQNNGV. The CDR3 contains 19 residues. CDR3 sequence: CASSLGRIYLVPSGNTIYF. The DNA of the CDR3 is TGTGCCAGCAGCCTAGGGCGGATATACCTGGTACCCTCTGGAAACACCATATATTTT.

This clonotype was found many times. The chain uses TRBV12-3 or TRBV12-4 and TRBJ1-1, with D unclear. V shed 5 bases and J shed 3 bases, with 13 bases lying between them. There are 14 residues in the CDR3. Here the CDR3 DNA reads TGTGCCAGCAGTCCCAACCGACGGTACACTGAAGCTTTCTTT. Its protein is CASSPNRRYTEAFF.

This clonotype was observed at least ten times. The genes are TRBV2 and TRBJ1-1; D is possibly TRBD1 (5 bases). Germline V gives CDR1 SNHLY, CDR2 FYNNEI. With 5 bases removed from V and 6 bases from J, the gap between germline ends came to 16 bases. The CDR3 is 14 residues long. The CDR3 DNA reads as TGTGCCAGCAGTCAAGGGCAGGGAGCGTCTGAAGCTTTCTTT. Translation gives CASSQGQGASEAFF.

The genes are TRBV2 and TRBJ2-5, with 11 bases fitting TRBD1. The germline gives CDR1 SNHLY, CDR2 FYNNEI. There are 16 residues in the CDR3. Losses at the gene ends were 3 bases for V and 5 bases for J; bases not matched to a gene: 8. Written as DNA, the CDR3 is TGTGCCAGCAGTGAGGGGACAGGGGGTATCGGGGAGACCCAGTACTTC. Amino acids: CASSEGTGGIGETQYF.

The rearrangement links TRBV7-9 to TRBJ2-2; 10 bases fit TRBD1. CDR3 length equals 15 residues. In germline, CDR1 is SEHNR, CDR2 FQNEAQ (reference sequence). The J segment lost 6 bases and the V segment lost 5 bases, leaving 6 bases of the junction unmatched. The CDR3 bases are TGTGCCAGCAGCCGTAGACAGGGGGCCTCCGGGGAGCTGTTTTTT. It translates to CASSRRQGASGELFF. Full variable domain (outside the CDR3, taken from reference TRBV7-9 and TRBJ2-2): DTGVSQNPRHKITKRGQNVTFRCDPISEHNRLYWYRQTLGQGPEFLTYFQNEAQLEKSRLLSDRFSAERPKGSFSTLEIQRTEQGDSAMYLCASSRRQGASGELFFGEGSRLTVL.

Many counts were recorded for this clonotype. The V gene is TRBV2, the J gene TRBJ2-5, with D possibly TRBD2 on 5 matching bases. This CDR3 comprises 12 residues. Between the trimmed V and J ends, which lost 6 bases and 5 bases, there was a span of 10 bases. CDR1 is SNHLY, CDR2 FYNNEI, per germline. The CDR3 region has the DNA TGTGCCAGCAGCCCGGAGGAGGAGACCCAGTACTTC. Translating it yields CASSPEEETQYF.

The V call is TRBV7-2, the J call TRBJ2-5; D unclear. Per the germline V gene, CDR1 is SGHTA and CDR2 is FQGNSA. The V end was cut by 4 bases, the J end by 1 base, with 13 bases between. The CDR3 has 15 residues. CDR3: CASSSDPPTQETQYF. CDR3 in DNA: TGTGCCAGCAGCTCGGACCCGCCCACCCAAGAGACCCAGTACTTC. The whole variable domain, remainder taken from reference TRBV7-2 and TRBJ2-5, is GAGVSQSPSNKVTEKGKDVELRCDPISGHTALYWYRQSLGQGLEFLIYFQGNSAPDKSGLPSDRFSAERTGGSVSTLTIQRTQQEDSAVYLCASSSDPPTQETQYFGPGTRLLVL.

This clonotype was counted many times. J is TRBJ2-3 and V is TRBV7-8, with 7 bases identical to TRBD2. CDR3 size: 15 residues. The J segment lost 1 base and the V segment lost 7 bases, leaving 8 bases of the junction unmatched. CDR1 is SGHVS and CDR2 is FQNEAQ in the germline V gene. The CDR3 nucleotides are TGTGCCAGCACTTTACAAGGGAGGGGCACAGATACGCAGTATTTT. Its protein is CASTLQGRGTDTQYF. Supplemented by reference TRBV7-8 and TRBJ2-3, the full variable domain reads GAGVSQSPRYKVAKRGQDVALRCDPISGHVSLFWYQQALGQGPEFLTYFQNEAQLDKSGLPSDRFFAERPEGSVSTLKIQRTQQEDSAVYLCASTLQGRGTDTQYFGPGTRLTVL.

This clonotype was observed many times. J is TRBJ2-5 and V is TRBV11-3; D remains unclear. In germline, CDR1 is SGHNT, CDR2 YENEEA. Trimming took off 5 bases at V and 2 bases at J, with 12 bases between the two ends. The CDR3 extends over 14 amino acids. The CDR3 loop reads CASSRTDGQETQYF. For the CDR3, the DNA is TGTGCCAGCAGCCGGACCGACGGGCAAGAGACCCAGTACTTC.

This clonotype was seen ten or more times. J is TRBJ1-1 and V is TRBV6-5; the D gene is possibly TRBD1 (5 bases). This CDR3 contains 13 residues. The germline gives CDR1 MNHEY, CDR2 SVGAGI. V was trimmed by 2 bases and J by 1 base, leaving 5 bases between them. CDR3 coding DNA: TGTGCCAGCAGTTACACAGGGAACACTGAAGCTTTCTTT. This sequence encodes CASSYTGNTEAFF.

This clonotype appeared many times. The chain links TRBV7-2 to TRBJ2-5, with D possibly TRBD1 on 6 matching bases. The V end was cut by 7 bases, the J end by 1 base, with 10 bases between. Germline CDR1 SGHTA, CDR2 FQGNSA. CDR3 length: 13 residues. The CDR3 bases are TGTGCCAGCACCTACAGGGTCCAAGAGACCCAGTACTTC. Its translation is CASTYRVQETQYF.

This clonotype was observed many times. V usage is TRBV12-3 or TRBV12-4 and J usage is TRBJ2-1; 7 bases line up with TRBD2. This CDR3 has 14 residues. V shed 9 bases, J shed 7 bases, and the junction held 12 bases outside the gene matches. As DNA, the CDR3 is TGTGCCAGTGGTAATCGTGGGGGAGGGAATGAGCAGTTCTTC. It yields the protein CASGNRGGGNEQFF.

There are a few counts of this clonotype. V gene TRBV5-1 combines with J gene TRBJ1-2, with D possibly matching TRBD1 (6 bases). Germline V gene lookup returns CDR1 SGHRS and CDR2 YFSETQ. Trimming took 4 bases from V and 7 from J, leaving 17 bases between them. This CDR3 has 14 amino acids. CDR3 DNA: TGCGCCAGCAGCCTGGCCTCCGGGGGCGGTGGCTACACCTTC. Its translation is CASSLASGGGGYTF.